The clone carrying this TCR beta chain is a singleton in its sample. V trimming: 6 bases; J trimming: 2 bases; junction bases outside the gene matches: 8. Looked up from germline, CDR1 is MNHNS and CDR2 is SASEGT. The CDR3 runs 15 residues. The record originates from a study of T cell changes during pregnancy in multiple sclerosis. Sequencing was performed with immunoSEQ multiplex PCR; in TCRdb, only in-frame clones are kept and a portion is missing. The sample comprises nearly 110,000 clones, about 90% of which are singletons, and 1.6% rests with the top ten. V is TRBV6-1 and J is TRBJ2-5; 8 nucleotides agree with TRBD1. This TCR came from a female donor with multiple sclerosis, enrolled in a pregnancy study. The sample here was peripheral blood, taken before pregnancy. For the CDR3, the DNA is TGTGCCAGCAGCCTCAGCAGGGGGCAACAAGAGACCCAGTACTTC. It codes for CASSLSRGQQETQYF.